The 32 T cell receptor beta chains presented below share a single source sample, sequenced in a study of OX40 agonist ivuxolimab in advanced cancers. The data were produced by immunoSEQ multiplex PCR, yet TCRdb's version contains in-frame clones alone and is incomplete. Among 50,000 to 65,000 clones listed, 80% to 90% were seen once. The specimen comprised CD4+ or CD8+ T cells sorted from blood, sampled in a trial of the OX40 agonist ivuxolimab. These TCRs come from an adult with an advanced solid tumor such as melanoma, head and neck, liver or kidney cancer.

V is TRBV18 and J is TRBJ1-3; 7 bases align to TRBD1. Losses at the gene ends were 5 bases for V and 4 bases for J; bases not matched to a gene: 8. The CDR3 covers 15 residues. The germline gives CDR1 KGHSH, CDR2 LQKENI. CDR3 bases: TGTGCCAGCTCAGCATCATCGGGACAGGGAAACACCATATATTTT. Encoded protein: CASSASSGQGNTIYF.

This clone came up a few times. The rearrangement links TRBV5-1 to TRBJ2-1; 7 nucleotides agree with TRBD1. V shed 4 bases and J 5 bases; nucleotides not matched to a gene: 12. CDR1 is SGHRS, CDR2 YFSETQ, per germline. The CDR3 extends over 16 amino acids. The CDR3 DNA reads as TGCGCCAGCAGCCCTACGGCAGGGGGTAGAAACAATGAGCAGTTCTTC. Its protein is CASSPTAGGRNNEQFF.

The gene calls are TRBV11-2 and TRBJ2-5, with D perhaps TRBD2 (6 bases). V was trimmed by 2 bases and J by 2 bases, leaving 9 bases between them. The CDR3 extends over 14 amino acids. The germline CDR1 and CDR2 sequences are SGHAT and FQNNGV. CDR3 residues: CASSLNSGQETQYF. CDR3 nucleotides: TGTGCCAGCAGCTTAAATAGCGGACAAGAGACCCAGTACTTC.

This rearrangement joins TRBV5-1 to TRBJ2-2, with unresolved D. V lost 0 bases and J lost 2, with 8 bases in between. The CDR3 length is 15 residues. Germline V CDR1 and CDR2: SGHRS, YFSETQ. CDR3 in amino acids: CASSLVAGNTGELFF. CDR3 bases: TGCGCCAGCAGCTTGGTCGCTGGAAACACCGGGGAGCTGTTTTTT.

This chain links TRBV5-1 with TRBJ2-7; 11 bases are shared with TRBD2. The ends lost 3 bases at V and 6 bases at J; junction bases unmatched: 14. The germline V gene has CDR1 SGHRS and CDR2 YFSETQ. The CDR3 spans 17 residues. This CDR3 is CASSSGGTSGSSREQYF. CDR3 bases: TGCGCCAGCAGCTCGGGGGGAACTAGCGGGAGTTCCCGCGAGCAGTACTTC.

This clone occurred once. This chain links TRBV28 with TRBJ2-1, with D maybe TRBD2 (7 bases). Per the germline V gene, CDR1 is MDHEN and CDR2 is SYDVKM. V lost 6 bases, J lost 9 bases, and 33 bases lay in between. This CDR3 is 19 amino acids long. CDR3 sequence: CASSPPGGRWVGGAVEQFF. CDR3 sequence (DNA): TGTGCCAGCAGCCCGCCGGGGGGCCGATGGGTCGGGGGAGCCGTTGAGCAGTTCTTC.

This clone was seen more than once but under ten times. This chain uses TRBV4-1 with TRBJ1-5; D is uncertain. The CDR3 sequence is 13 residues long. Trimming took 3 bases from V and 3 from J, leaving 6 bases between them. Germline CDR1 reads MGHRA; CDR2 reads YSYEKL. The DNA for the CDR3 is TGCGCCAGCAGCCAGGGTTTCAATCAGCCCCAGCATTTT. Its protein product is CASSQGFNQPQHF.

The CDR3 sequence is CASSDLGQNLQETQYF. The CDR3 coding sequence is TGTGCCAGCAGTGATTTGGGACAGAATCTTCAAGAGACCCAGTACTTC. The rearrangement links TRBV6-1 to TRBJ2-5; 7 bases match TRBD1. Germline trimming cut 3 bases from V and 2 bases from J; bases unmatched to any gene: 9. The CDR3 totals 16 residues. The germline CDR1 and CDR2 sequences are MNHNS and SASEGT.

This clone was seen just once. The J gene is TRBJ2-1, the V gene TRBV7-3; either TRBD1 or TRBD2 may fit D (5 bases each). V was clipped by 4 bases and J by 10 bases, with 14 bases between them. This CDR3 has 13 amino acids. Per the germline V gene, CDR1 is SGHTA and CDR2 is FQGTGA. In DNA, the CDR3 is TGTGCCAGCAGCTGGGACGGCGAGAGGGAGCAGTTCTTC. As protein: CASSWDGEREQFF.

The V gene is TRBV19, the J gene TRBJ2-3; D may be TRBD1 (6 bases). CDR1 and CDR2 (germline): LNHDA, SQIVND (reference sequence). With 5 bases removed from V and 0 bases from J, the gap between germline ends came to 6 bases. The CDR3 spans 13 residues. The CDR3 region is CASSDRSTDTQYF. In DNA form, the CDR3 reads TGTGCCAGTAGTGACAGGAGCACAGATACGCAGTATTTT.

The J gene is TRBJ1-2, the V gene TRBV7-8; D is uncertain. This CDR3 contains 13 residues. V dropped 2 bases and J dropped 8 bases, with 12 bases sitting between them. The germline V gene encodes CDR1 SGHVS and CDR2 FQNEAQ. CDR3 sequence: CASSLYAAEGYTF. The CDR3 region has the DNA TGTGCCAGCAGCTTATACGCAGCGGAAGGCTACACCTTC. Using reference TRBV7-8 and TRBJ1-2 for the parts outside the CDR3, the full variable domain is GAGVSQSPRYKVAKRGQDVALRCDPISGHVSLFWYQQALGQGPEFLTYFQNEAQLDKSGLPSDRFFAERPEGSVSTLKIQRTQQEDSAVYLCASSLYAAEGYTFGSGTRLTVV.

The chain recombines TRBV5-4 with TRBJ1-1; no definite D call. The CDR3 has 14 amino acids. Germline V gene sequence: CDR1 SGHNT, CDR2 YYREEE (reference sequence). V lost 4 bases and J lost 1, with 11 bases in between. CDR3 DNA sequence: TGTGCCAGCAGCGACCGACGGGCGAACACTGAAGCTTTCTTT. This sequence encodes CASSDRRANTEAFF.

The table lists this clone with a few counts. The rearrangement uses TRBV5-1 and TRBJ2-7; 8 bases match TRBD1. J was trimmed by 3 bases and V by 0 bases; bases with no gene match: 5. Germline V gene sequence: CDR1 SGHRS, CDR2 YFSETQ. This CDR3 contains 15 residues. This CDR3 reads CASSLAPGGGYEQYF. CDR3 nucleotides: TGCGCCAGCAGCTTGGCCCCAGGGGGCGGCTACGAGCAGTACTTC. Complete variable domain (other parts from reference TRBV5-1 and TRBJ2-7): KAGVTQTPRYLIKTRGQQVTLSCSPISGHRSVSWYQQTPGQGLQFLFEYFSETQRNKGNFPGRFSGRQFSNSRSEMNVSTLELGDSALYLCASSLAPGGGYEQYFGPGTRLTVT.

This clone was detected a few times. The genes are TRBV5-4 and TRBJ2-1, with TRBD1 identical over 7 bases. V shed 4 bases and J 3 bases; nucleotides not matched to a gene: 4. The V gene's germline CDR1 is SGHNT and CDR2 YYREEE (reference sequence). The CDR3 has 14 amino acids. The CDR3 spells CASSRTGDYNEQFF. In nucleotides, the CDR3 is TGTGCCAGCAGCCGTACAGGGGACTACAATGAGCAGTTCTTC.

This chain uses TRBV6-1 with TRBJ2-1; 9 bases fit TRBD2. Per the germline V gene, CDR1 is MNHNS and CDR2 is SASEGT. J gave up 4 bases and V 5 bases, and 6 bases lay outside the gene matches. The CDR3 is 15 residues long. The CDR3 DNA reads TGTGCCAGCAGTCTAGCGGGAATCATTTACAATGAGCAGTTCTTC. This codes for CASSLAGIIYNEQFF.

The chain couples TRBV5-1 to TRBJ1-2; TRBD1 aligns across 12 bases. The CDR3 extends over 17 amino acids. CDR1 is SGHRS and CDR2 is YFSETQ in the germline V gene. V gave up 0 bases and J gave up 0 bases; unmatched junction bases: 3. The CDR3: CASSLGDRGRTNYGYTF. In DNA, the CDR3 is TGCGCCAGCAGCTTGGGGGACAGGGGGCGAACTAACTATGGCTACACCTTC.

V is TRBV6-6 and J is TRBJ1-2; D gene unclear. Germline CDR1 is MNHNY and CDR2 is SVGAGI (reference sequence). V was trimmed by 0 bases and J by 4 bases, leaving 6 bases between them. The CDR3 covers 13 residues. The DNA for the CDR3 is TGTGCCAGCAGTTACTCTGCCAGCTATGGCTACACCTTC. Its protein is CASSYSASYGYTF.

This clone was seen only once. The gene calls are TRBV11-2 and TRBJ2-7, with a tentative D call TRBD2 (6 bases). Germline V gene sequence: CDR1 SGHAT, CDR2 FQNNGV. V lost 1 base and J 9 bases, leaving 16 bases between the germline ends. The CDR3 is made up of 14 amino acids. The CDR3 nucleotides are TGTGCCAGCAGCTTAGCGGGAGCCAATTCTGGGCAGTACTTC. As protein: CASSLAGANSGQYF.

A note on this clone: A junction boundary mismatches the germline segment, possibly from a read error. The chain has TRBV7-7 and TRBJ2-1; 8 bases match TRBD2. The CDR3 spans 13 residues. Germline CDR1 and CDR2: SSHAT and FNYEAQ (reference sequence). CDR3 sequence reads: CASSSGDGTSQFF. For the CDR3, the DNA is TGTGCTAGCAGCTCTGGGGACGGGACTAGTCAGTTCTTC.

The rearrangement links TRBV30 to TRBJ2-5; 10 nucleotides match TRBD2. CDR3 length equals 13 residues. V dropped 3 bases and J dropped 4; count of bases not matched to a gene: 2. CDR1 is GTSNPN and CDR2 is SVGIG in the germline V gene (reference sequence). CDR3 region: CAWSLAGAETQYF. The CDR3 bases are TGTGCCTGGAGCCTAGCGGGAGCAGAGACCCAGTACTTC. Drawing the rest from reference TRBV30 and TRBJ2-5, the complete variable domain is SQTIHQWPATLVQPVGSPLSLECTVEGTSNPNLYWYRQAAGRGLQLLFYSVGIGQISSEVPQNLSASRPQDRQFILSSKKLLLSDSGFYLCAWSLAGAETQYFGPGTRLLVL.

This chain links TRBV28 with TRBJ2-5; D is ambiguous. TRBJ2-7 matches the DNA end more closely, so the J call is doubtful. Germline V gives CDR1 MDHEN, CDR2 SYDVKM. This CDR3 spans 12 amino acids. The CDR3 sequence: CASTSSSYEQYF. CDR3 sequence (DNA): TGTGCCAGCACCTCAAGTAGCTACGAGCAGTACTTC.

CDR3 in DNA: TGCAGCGTTGGTGCAGGGGGAGGCTACGAGCAGTACTTC. Protein sequence: CSVGAGGGYEQYF. The chain links TRBV29-1 to TRBJ2-7; tentatively, D is TRBD1 (7 bases). Looked up from germline, CDR1 is SQVTM and CDR2 is ANQGSEA. The V end was cut by 4 bases, the J end by 3 bases, with 13 bases between. CDR3 length equals 13 residues.

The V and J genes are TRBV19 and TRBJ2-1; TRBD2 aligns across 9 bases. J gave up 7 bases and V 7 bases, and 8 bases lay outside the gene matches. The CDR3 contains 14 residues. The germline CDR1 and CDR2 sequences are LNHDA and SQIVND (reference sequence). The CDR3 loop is CASKPSGIRNEQFF. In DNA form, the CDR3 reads TGTGCCAGTAAACCTAGCGGGATAAGAAATGAGCAGTTCTTC. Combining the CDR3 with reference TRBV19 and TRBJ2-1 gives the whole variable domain DGGITQSPKYLFRKEGQNVTLSCEQNLNHDAMYWYRQDPGQGLRLIYYSQIVNDFQKGDIAEGYSVSREKKESFPLTVTSAQKNPTAFYLCASKPSGIRNEQFFGPGTRLTVL.

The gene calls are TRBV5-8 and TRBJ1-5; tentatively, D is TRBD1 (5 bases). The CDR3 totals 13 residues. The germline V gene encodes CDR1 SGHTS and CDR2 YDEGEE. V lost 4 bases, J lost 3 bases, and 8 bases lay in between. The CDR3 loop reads CASSPTVNQPQHF. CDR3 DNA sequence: TGTGCCAGCAGCCCGACAGTCAATCAGCCCCAGCATTTT.

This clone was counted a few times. The CDR3 nucleotides are TGTGCCAGCAGTTTGTCTGGGGCCACCGGGGAGCTGTTTTTT. Its protein is CASSLSGATGELFF. V gene TRBV28 combines with J gene TRBJ2-2; possibly TRBD1 for D (5 bases). Germline V gene lookup returns CDR1 MDHEN and CDR2 SYDVKM. V lost 3 bases and J lost 4, with 9 bases in between. The CDR3 covers 14 residues.

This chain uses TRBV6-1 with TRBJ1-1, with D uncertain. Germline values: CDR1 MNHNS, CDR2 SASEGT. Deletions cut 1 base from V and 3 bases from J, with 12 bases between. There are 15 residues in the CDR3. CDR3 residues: CASSEVDGGYTEAFF. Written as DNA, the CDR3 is TGTGCCAGCAGTGAAGTCGACGGAGGATACACTGAAGCTTTCTTT.

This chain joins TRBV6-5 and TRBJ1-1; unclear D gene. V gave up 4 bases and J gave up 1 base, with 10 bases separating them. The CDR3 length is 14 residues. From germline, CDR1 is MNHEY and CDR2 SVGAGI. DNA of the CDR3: TGTGCCAGCAGTTCCTCGACGTCGAACACTGAAGCTTTCTTT. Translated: CASSSSTSNTEAFF.

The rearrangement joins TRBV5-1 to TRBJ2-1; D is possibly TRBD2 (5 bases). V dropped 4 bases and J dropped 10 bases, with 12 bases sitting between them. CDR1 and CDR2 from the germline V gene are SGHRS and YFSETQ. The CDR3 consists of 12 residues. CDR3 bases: TGCGCCAGCAGCCGAAGCTCGGGGGAGCAGTTCTTC. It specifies CASSRSSGEQFF. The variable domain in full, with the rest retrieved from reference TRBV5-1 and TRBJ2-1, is KAGVTQTPRYLIKTRGQQVTLSCSPISGHRSVSWYQQTPGQGLQFLFEYFSETQRNKGNFPGRFSGRQFSNSRSEMNVSTLELGDSALYLCASSRSSGEQFFGPGTRLTVL.

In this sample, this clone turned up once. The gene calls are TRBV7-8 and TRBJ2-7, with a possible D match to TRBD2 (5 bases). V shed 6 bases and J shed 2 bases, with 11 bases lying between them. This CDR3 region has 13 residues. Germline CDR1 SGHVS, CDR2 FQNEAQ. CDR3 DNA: TGTGCCAGCAGTCCCCCTAGCACCTACGAGCAGTACTTC. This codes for CASSPPSTYEQYF.

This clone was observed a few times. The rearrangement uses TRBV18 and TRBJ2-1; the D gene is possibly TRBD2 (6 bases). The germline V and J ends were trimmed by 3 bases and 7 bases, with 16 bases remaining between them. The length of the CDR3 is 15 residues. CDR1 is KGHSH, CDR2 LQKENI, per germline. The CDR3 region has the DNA TGTGCCAGCTCACCGGCCGGGAGTGTGGTAAATGAGCAGTTCTTC. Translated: CASSPAGSVVNEQFF.

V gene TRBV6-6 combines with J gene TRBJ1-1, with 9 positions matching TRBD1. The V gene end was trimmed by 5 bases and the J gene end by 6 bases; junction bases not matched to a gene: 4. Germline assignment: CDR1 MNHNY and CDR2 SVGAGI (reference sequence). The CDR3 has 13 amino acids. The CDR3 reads CASSGDRDAEAFF. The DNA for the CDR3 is TGTGCCAGCAGTGGGGACAGGGACGCTGAAGCTTTCTTT.

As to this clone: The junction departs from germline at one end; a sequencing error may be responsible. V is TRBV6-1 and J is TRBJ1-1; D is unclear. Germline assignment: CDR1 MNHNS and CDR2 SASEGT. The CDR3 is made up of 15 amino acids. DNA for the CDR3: TGTGCCAGCAGTTTCCGCCAGAGGTTGAATACTGAAGCTTTCTTT. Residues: CASSFRQRLNTEAFF.